These 14 T cell receptor beta chains were all obtained from the same sample, sequenced in a study of CD8+ T cells in alopecia areata. Investigators isolated RNA and reverse transcribed it into cDNA to act as the sequencing template. Libraries were prepared by immunoSEQ multiplex PCR; TCRdb keeps only in-frame clonotypes and omits some of them. This sample has 200,000 or so clones, with about two fifths found just once. The treatment denotes: oral pan-JAK inhibitor, 5-10 mg twice daily. The material was CD4+ T cells sorted from blood, obtained between weeks 30 and 35, from a patient treated with tofacitinib. The receptors stem from a human donor with alopecia areata.

This clone was seen a handful of times. The gene calls are TRBV11-2 and TRBJ1-6; 9 bases align to TRBD1. This CDR3 is built from 15 residues. V lost 9 bases to trimming and J lost 9 bases; unmatched junction nucleotides: 12. Germline CDR1 reads SGHAT; CDR2 reads FQNNGV. The CDR3 reads CASKGNRGLGSPLHF. Here the CDR3 DNA reads TGTGCCAGTAAAGGAAACAGGGGGCTAGGTTCACCCCTCCACTTT.

This clone was detected only a few times. V usage is TRBV10-3 and J usage is TRBJ2-1, with 13 bases lining up with TRBD2. Germline CDR1 reads ENHRY; CDR2 reads SYGVKD. This CDR3 comprises 16 residues. CDR3 nucleotides: TGTAGGTTGGGGACTAGCGGGATAGTCGGCTACAATGAGCAGTTCTTC. Translating gives CRLGTSGIVGYNEQFF.

The V and J genes are TRBV7-9 and TRBJ2-5; 11 nucleotides match TRBD2. Germline CDR1 SEHNR, CDR2 FQNEAQ (reference sequence). The junction had 5 bases not matched to a gene; V was cut back by 7 bases and J by 10 bases. The CDR3 is 12 amino acids. This chain's CDR3 is CASNPSGGFQYF. The CDR3 DNA follows: TGTGCCAGCAACCCTAGCGGGGGGTTCCAGTACTTC.

This clone was observed a few times. This chain joins TRBV14 and TRBJ2-6; D is uncertain. CDR3 length: 14 residues. Germline V gene data show CDR1 as SGHDN and CDR2 as FVKESK. V lost 2 bases and J 4 bases, leaving 6 bases between the germline ends. The CDR3 nucleotides are TGTGCCAGCAGCCAACAGTGGGGGGCCAACGTCCTGACTTTC. It translates to CASSQQWGANVLTF.

The rearrangement links TRBV27 to TRBJ2-3; 12 nucleotides line up with TRBD2. Germline-derived CDR1 and CDR2 are MNHEY and SMNVEV (reference sequence). This CDR3 has 17 amino acids. J gave up 5 bases and V 6 bases, and 12 bases lay outside the gene matches. CDR3 coding DNA: TGTGCCAGCAGCCTTAACACAGGACTAGCGGGGAGAGATACGCAGTATTTT. Translated, it gives CASSLNTGLAGRDTQYF.

The V call is TRBV11-2, the J call TRBJ1-2; D unresolved. The CDR3 sequence is 12 residues long. V shed 1 base and J shed 7 bases, with 7 bases lying between them. The germline V gene encodes CDR1 SGHAT and CDR2 FQNNGV. Written as DNA, the CDR3 is TGTGCCAGCAGCTTAGTTTCGCTTGGCTACACCTTC. Amino acids: CASSLVSLGYTF.

The chain combines TRBV6-1 with TRBJ2-7; D is perhaps TRBD2 (5 bases). Trimming pared 8 bases from V and 2 bases from J, leaving 10 bases between. Germline assignment: CDR1 MNHNS and CDR2 SASEGT. This CDR3 is 12 amino acids long. The chain's CDR3 is CASCGSTYEQYF. The CDR3 DNA sequence: TGTGCCAGCTGCGGGTCGACCTACGAGCAGTACTTC.

This clone has a handful of counts. The chain carries TRBV7-9 and TRBJ2-1; TRBD1 is a possible D gene (7 bases). V lost 1 base to trimming and J lost 3 bases, with 10 bases between them. The V gene's germline CDR1 is SEHNR and CDR2 FQNEAQ (reference sequence). This CDR3 is built from 15 residues. DNA for the CDR3: TGTGCCAGCAGCTTAGGGGGGGACAGCTACAATGAGCAGTTCTTC. Translated: CASSLGGDSYNEQFF.

This chain uses TRBV4-1 with TRBJ2-2; 9 positions agree with TRBD2. Germline CDR1 reads MGHRA; CDR2 reads YSYEKL. V lost 4 bases, J lost 2 bases, and 11 bases stayed unmatched. This CDR3 is built from 18 residues. The CDR3 loop is CASSRRGISGSNTGELFF. The DNA of the CDR3 is TGCGCCAGCAGCCGTCGAGGGATTAGCGGGAGTAACACCGGGGAGCTGTTTTTT.

This clone was seen a few times. The chain couples TRBV7-2 to TRBJ2-4, with 9 nucleotides matching TRBD2. CDR3 size: 17 residues. The J segment lost 7 bases and the V segment lost 1 base, leaving 11 bases of the junction unmatched. CDR1 and CDR2 (germline): SGHTA, FQGNSA. The CDR3 sequence is CASSLVRAGGPGNIQYF. The CDR3 DNA is TGTGCCAGCAGCTTAGTCCGGGCGGGAGGGCCCGGGAACATTCAGTACTTC.

This clone was seen a few times. CDR3 DNA: TGCGCCAGCAGCCAAGGGCCAACTAGGATTACCTACAATGAGCAGTTCTTC. This encodes CASSQGPTRITYNEQFF. The chain carries TRBV4-1 and TRBJ2-1, with D tentatively TRBD2 (5 bases). Germline values: CDR1 MGHRA, CDR2 YSYEKL. The V and J ends lost 1 base and 2 bases respectively, with 15 bases between them. This CDR3 region has 17 residues.

As for this clone: Germline and junction disagree at one end, which may indicate a read error. The chain is built from TRBV11-1 and TRBJ2-2; 12 bases match TRBD2. Germline loops: CDR1 SGHAT, CDR2 FQDESV (reference sequence). This CDR3 spans 16 amino acids. DNA of the CDR3: TGTGCCAGCAGCCTAGCGGGAGGGCCGAACACCGGGGAGCTGTTTTTT. The encoded protein is CASSLAGGPNTGELFF.

This rearrangement joins TRBV7-3 to TRBJ2-1, with a weak D call TRBD1 (6 bases). There are 13 residues in the CDR3. From germline, CDR1 is SGHTA and CDR2 FQGTGA. Trimming stripped 3 bases from V and 7 bases from J, with 10 bases between. CDR3 residues: CASSLYRENEQFF. The CDR3 DNA sequence: TGTGCCAGCAGCTTGTACAGGGAAAATGAGCAGTTCTTC.

This clone was picked up one time. The CDR3 here is CASSFSSGLAGIEQYF. The CDR3 DNA reads TGTGCCAGCAGCTTTTCGTCTGGACTAGCGGGGATCGAGCAGTACTTC. This rearrangement joins TRBV5-6 to TRBJ2-7, with TRBD2 identical over 12 bases. CDR3 size: 16 residues. From germline, CDR1 is SGHDT and CDR2 YYEEEE. J lost 6 bases, V lost 2 bases, and 9 bases had no gene match. Using reference TRBV5-6 and TRBJ2-7 for the parts outside the CDR3, the full variable domain is DAGVTQSPTHLIKTRGQQVTLRCSPKSGHDTVSWYQQALGQGPQFIFQYYEEEERQRGNFPDRFSGHQFPNYSSELNVNALLLGDSALYLCASSFSSGLAGIEQYFGPGTRLTVT.